The rows below give T cell receptor beta chains drawn from one sample of a study of cytomegalovirus exposure and HLA in healthy donors. Profiled with immunoSEQ multiplex PCR; TCRdb holds only in-frame clones, not every one. The sample lists over 60,000 clones, roughly 96% occurring once. What was sequenced was PBMCs. The receptors here all came from a man between 18 and 35 years old in good health and CMV-seronegative. CDR3s include the opening cysteine and the closing phenylalanine or tryptophan. The D gene is left open where the match is weak. Clone size, where shown, is once, few, many, or a class for clones that have expanded.

clone_size j_call v_call d_call cdr3_aa cdr3_nt
. TRBJ1-5 TRBV19 . CASSMSGGVGNQPQHF TGTGCCAGTAGTATGAGTGGCGGGGTGGGGAATCAGCCCCAGCATTTT
. TRBJ1-4 TRBV5-6 TRBD1 CASSLSTGQGKIF TGTGCCAGCAGCTTGAGCACGGGACAGGGGAAGATTTTT
. TRBJ2-7 TRBV2 . CASSPQVEQYF TGTGCCAGCAGTCCCCAGGTCGAGCAGTACTTC
. TRBJ2-7 TRBV5-1 . CASSSGRVGDEQYF TGCGCCAGCAGCTCGGGCAGGGTAGGTGACGAGCAGTACTTC
. TRBJ2-2 TRBV30 TRBD2 CAWSVVGTSSGELFF TGTGCCTGGAGTGTAGTGGGGACTAGTTCCGGGGAGCTGTTTTTT
. TRBJ2-1 TRBV27 . CASRRDSYNEQFF TGTGCCAGCAGGAGAGATTCCTACAATGAGCAGTTCTTC
. TRBJ1-4 TRBV5-1 TRBD1 CASSLGQGNEKLFF TGCGCCAGCAGCTTGGGACAGGGAAACGAAAAACTGTTTTTT
. TRBJ2-7 TRBV11-1 . CASSLALDRTTVQYF TGTGCCAGCAGCTTAGCCCTAGACAGGACAACAGTGCAGTACTTC
. TRBJ2-7 TRBV21-1 . CASSKGGRDSPYEQYF TGTGCCAGCAGCAAAGGCGGTCGAGACTCTCCCTACGAGCAGTACTTC
once TRBJ2-7 TRBV11-2 . CASSLDLPGSLGVAYEQYF TGTGCCAGCAGCTTAGATCTCCCGGGGTCACTAGGAGTAGCGTACGAGCAGTACTTC
. TRBJ2-3 TRBV5-1 TRBD2 CASSLTSGRTDTQYF TGCGCCAGCAGCTTAACTAGCGGGCGCACAGATACGCAGTATTTT
. TRBJ2-1 TRBV4-2 TRBD1 CASSQEPGQGDFF TGTGCCAGCAGCCAAGAACCGGGACAGGGCGACTTCTTC
once TRBJ2-4 TRBV7-9 . CASSLASVKNIQYF TGTGCCAGCAGCTTAGCGTCAGTCAAAAACATTCAGTACTTC
. TRBJ2-1 TRBV6-1 . CASSEAYLEQFF TGTGCCAGCAGTGAAGCTTATTTAGAGCAGTTCTTC
. TRBJ1-3 TRBV2 . CAILTDSAGNTIYF TGTGCCATCTTGACAGACAGTGCTGGAAACACCATATATTTT
once TRBJ1-6 TRBV27 . CASSLSEGSSYNSPLHF TGTGCCAGCAGTTTATCTGAGGGATCCTCCTATAATTCACCCCTCCACTTT
. TRBJ1-6 TRBV9 . CASSALGSSYNSPLHF TGTGCCAGCAGCGCCCTGGGCAGCTCCTATAATTCACCCCTCCACTTT
once TRBJ2-2 TRBV7-3 . CASSSVEYSTGELFF TGTGCCAGCAGCTCCGTCGAATACTCCACCGGGGAGCTGTTTTTT
. TRBJ2-7 TRBV15 . CATSRGDRSHEQYF TGTGCCACCAGCAGAGGTGACAGGTCCCACGAGCAGTACTTC
. TRBJ1-1 TRBV27 . CASSLTAASTEAFF TGTGCCAGCAGTTTAACAGCGGCGTCCACTGAAGCTTTCTTT
. TRBJ2-7 TRBV7-2 TRBD1 CASSWGQIYEQYF TGTGCCAGCAGCTGGGGACAGATCTACGAGCAGTACTTC
. TRBJ1-4 TRBV5-1 . CASSSGVGATNEKLFF TGCGCCAGCAGCTCTGGAGTCGGTGCAACTAATGAAAAACTGTTTTTT
. TRBJ1-1 TRBV6-1 TRBD1 CASSEFILPGDRRGTEAFF TGTGCCAGCAGTGAATTCATACTCCCCGGGGACAGGAGGGGCACTGAAGCTTTCTTT
. TRBJ2-5 TRBV6-1 TRBD2 CASRNSGGQETQYF TGTGCCAGTAGAAACTCGGGGGGCCAAGAGACCCAGTACTTC
. TRBJ2-5 TRBV2 TRBD1 CASRKRDSQETQYF TGTGCCAGCAGAAAGAGGGACAGCCAAGAGACCCAGTACTTC
once TRBJ1-2 TRBV2 . CASSPSLGPGYTF TGTGCCAGCAGTCCAAGCTTGGGGCCTGGCTACACCTTC
. TRBJ1-5 TRBV5-6 . CASSRLQGDQPQHF TGTGCCAGCAGTAGATTACAGGGAGATCAGCCCCAGCATTTT
. TRBJ1-3 TRBV13 . CASSQAGARDYGNTIYF TGTGCCAGCAGCCAAGCGGGGGCACGAGACTACGGAAACACCATATATTTT
. TRBJ2-5 TRBV4-2 . CASSQDIGAETQYF TGTGCCAGCAGCCAAGATATAGGAGCAGAGACCCAGTACTTC
. TRBJ2-7 TRBV6-5 TRBD1 CASSYSLKGAAYEQYF TGTGCCAGCAGTTACTCATTGAAGGGGGCCGCGTACGAGCAGTACTTC